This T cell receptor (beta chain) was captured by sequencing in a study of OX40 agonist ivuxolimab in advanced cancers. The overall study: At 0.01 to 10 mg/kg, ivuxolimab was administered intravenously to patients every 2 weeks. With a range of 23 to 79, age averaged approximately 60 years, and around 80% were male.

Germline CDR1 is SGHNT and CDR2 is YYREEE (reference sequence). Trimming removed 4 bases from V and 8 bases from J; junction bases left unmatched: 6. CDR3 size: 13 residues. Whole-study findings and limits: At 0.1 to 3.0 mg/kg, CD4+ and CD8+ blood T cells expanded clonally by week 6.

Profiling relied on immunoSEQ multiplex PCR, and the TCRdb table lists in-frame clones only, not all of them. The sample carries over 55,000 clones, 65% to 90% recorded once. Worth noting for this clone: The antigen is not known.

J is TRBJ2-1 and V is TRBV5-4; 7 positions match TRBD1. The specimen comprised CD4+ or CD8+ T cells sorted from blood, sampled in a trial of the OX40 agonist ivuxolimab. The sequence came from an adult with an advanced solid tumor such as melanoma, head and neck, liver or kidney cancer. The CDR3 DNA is TGTGCCAGCAGCCTCAGACAGGGATATGAGCAGTTCTTC. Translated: CASSLRQGYEQFF.